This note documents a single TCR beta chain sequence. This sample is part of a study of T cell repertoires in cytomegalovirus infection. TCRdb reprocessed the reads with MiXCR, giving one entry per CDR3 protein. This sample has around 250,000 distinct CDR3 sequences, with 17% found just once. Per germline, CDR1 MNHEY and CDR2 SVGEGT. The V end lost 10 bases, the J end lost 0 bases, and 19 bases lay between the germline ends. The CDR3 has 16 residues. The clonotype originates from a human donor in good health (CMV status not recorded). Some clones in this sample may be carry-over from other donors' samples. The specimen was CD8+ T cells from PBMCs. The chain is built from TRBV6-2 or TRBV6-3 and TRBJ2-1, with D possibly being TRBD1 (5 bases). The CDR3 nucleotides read TGTGCCAACAGGAATGCCCCAGGAGACTCCTACAATGAGCAGTTCTTC. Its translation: CANRNAPGDSYNEQFF.